These 13 T cell receptor beta chains originate from one sample sequenced in a study of blood T cell repertoires in COVID-19 (dated by TCRdb to 2018 to 2021). The method behind the library was the immunoSEQ multiplex PCR assay. TCRdb retrieved this table from immuneACCESS and kept in-frame rearrangements only. Not all clones are present; in checked studies, unresolved V genes account for under half, and no reason is known for the remainder. For this sample the table gives about 140,000 clones, of which approximately 84% were detected only once. The ten largest account for approximately 3% of the sample. Sequenced input: PBMCs or T cells enriched from blood (not recorded which). These receptors were obtained from a woman aged 45-65 years with acute COVID-19.

The chain joins TRBV12-3 or TRBV12-4 to TRBJ1-1; 10 bases fit TRBD1. The CDR3 contains 13 residues. J was trimmed by 6 bases and V by 6 bases; bases with no gene match: 4. CDR3 sequence (DNA): TGTGCCAGCAGAGGGACAGGGGCAGCTGAAGCTTTCTTT. Translated, it gives CASRGTGAAEAFF.

The chain uses TRBV5-1 and TRBJ1-6, with a possible D match to TRBD1 (6 bases). CDR1 and CDR2 (germline): SGHRS, YFSETQ. Trimming stripped 3 bases from V and 0 bases from J, with 10 bases between. The CDR3 is made up of 16 amino acids. For the CDR3, the DNA is TGCGCCAGCAGCTCTCAAGGGGGCTCCTATAATTCACCCCTCCACTTT. This gives the protein CASSSQGGSYNSPLHF.

The J gene is TRBJ1-1, the V gene TRBV6-5; D not certain. The V gene's germline CDR1 is MNHEY and CDR2 SVGAGI. The CDR3 loop spans 15 amino acids. V was shortened by 5 bases and J by 2 bases, with 15 bases between the two germline ends. The CDR3: CASSKQSGGNTEAFF. The CDR3, as DNA: TGTGCCAGCAGTAAACAATCGGGTGGAAACACTGAAGCTTTCTTT.

J is TRBJ1-3 and V is TRBV7-8, with TRBD1 as a possible D gene (5 bases). Germline V gene sequence: CDR1 SGHVS, CDR2 FQNEAQ. The ends were cut back, 6 bases at V and 2 bases at J, with 17 bases in the middle. CDR3 length equals 16 residues. CDR3: CASSPLARVTGNTIYF. CDR3 nucleotide sequence: TGTGCCAGCAGTCCTCTGGCCAGGGTGACTGGAAACACCATATATTTT.

This sequence joins TRBV5-4 and TRBJ2-7; weak D call: TRBD1 (5 bases). Germline lookup yields CDR1 SGHNT and CDR2 YYREEE (reference sequence). The CDR3 contains 14 residues. V was shortened by 4 bases and J by 3 bases, with 14 bases between the two germline ends. CDR3 nucleotides: TGTGCCAGCAGCCCGGGCGCAGGGATCTACGAGCAGTACTTC. This encodes CASSPGAGIYEQYF.

V and J are TRBV7-9 and TRBJ2-7; 12 bases agree with TRBD2. This CDR3 spans 14 amino acids. The ends lost 1 base at V and 9 bases at J; junction bases unmatched: 4. Germline-derived CDR1 and CDR2 are SEHNR and FQNEAQ (reference sequence). In nucleotides, the CDR3 is TGTGCCAGCAGCTTAGGACTAGCGGGAGAGTGGCAGTACTTC. Its protein product is CASSLGLAGEWQYF.

This rearrangement joins TRBV7-3 to TRBJ2-7; 7 bases align to TRBD2. CDR3 size: 14 residues. Trimming took 0 bases from V and 5 from J; bases not matched to a gene: 4. Germline loops: CDR1 SGHTA, CDR2 FQGTGA. CDR3 in amino acids: CASSLTGLPDEQYF. CDR3 sequence (DNA): TGTGCCAGCAGCTTAACGGGACTACCAGACGAGCAGTACTTC.

V and J are TRBV5-4 and TRBJ2-7, with 9 bases matching TRBD1. CDR3 length: 13 amino acids. Per the germline V gene, CDR1 is SGHNT and CDR2 is YYREEE (reference sequence). J gave up 7 bases and V 4 bases, and 6 bases lay outside the gene matches. The CDR3 loop is CASSATGGWEQYF. The DNA of the CDR3 is TGTGCCAGCAGCGCCACAGGGGGCTGGGAGCAGTACTTC.

The chain recombines TRBV7-9 with TRBJ1-3; 7 bases are shared with TRBD1. Losses at the gene ends were 2 bases for V and 4 bases for J; bases not matched to a gene: 5. CDR1 and CDR2 (germline): SEHNR, FQNEAQ (reference sequence). The CDR3 totals 15 residues. This chain's CDR3 is CASSLLTGSGNTIYF. As DNA, the CDR3 is TGTGCCAGCAGCTTACTGACAGGGTCGGGAAACACCATATATTTT.

The CDR3 spells CAIRPRDSGYNEQFF. In nucleotides, the CDR3 is TGTGCCATCAGGCCCCGGGATAGTGGGTACAATGAGCAGTTCTTC. V usage is TRBV10-3 and J usage is TRBJ2-1; D is perhaps TRBD2 (5 bases). Germline assignment: CDR1 ENHRY and CDR2 SYGVKD. Trimming removed 6 bases at V and 4 bases at J, with 16 bases between. This CDR3 is 15 amino acids long.

This chain joins TRBV29-1 and TRBJ1-4; D unresolved. This CDR3 contains 13 residues. The V end was cut by 5 bases, the J end by 3 bases, with 10 bases between. Germline V lookup: CDR1 SQVTM, CDR2 ANQGSEA. CDR3 DNA sequence: TGCAGCGTTTCGACGGGAGCTAATGAAAAACTGTTTTTT. It is translated as CSVSTGANEKLFF. Together with reference TRBV29-1 and TRBJ1-4, the CDR3 gives the full variable domain: SAVISQKPSRDICQRGTSLTIQCQVDSQVTMMFWYRQQPGQSLTLIATANQGSEATYESGFVIDKFPISRPNLTFSTLTVSNMSPEDSSIYLCSVSTGANEKLFFGSGTQLSVL.

The chain couples TRBV7-9 to TRBJ2-2, with 8 bases fitting TRBD2. The V segment lost 5 bases and the J segment 0 bases; nucleotides outside the gene matches: 2. CDR3 length: 15 residues. CDR1 is SEHNR and CDR2 is FQNEAQ in the germline V gene (reference sequence). The CDR3 DNA reads TGTGCCAGCAGCCAAGCGGGGGCGAACACCGGGGAGCTGTTTTTT. This codes for CASSQAGANTGELFF. The full variable domain, its missing parts supplied by reference TRBV7-9 and TRBJ2-2, is DTGVSQNPRHKITKRGQNVTFRCDPISEHNRLYWYRQTLGQGPEFLTYFQNEAQLEKSRLLSDRFSAERPKGSFSTLEIQRTEQGDSAMYLCASSQAGANTGELFFGEGSRLTVL.

This sequence joins TRBV7-9 and TRBJ2-7; 8 bases fit TRBD1. The CDR3 extends over 15 amino acids. J was trimmed by 4 bases and V by 5 bases; bases with no gene match: 10. The germline CDR1 and CDR2 sequences are SEHNR and FQNEAQ (reference sequence). The CDR3: CASSGTTGDDYEQYF. The CDR3 DNA follows: TGTGCCAGCAGCGGAACGACAGGGGATGATTACGAGCAGTACTTC.